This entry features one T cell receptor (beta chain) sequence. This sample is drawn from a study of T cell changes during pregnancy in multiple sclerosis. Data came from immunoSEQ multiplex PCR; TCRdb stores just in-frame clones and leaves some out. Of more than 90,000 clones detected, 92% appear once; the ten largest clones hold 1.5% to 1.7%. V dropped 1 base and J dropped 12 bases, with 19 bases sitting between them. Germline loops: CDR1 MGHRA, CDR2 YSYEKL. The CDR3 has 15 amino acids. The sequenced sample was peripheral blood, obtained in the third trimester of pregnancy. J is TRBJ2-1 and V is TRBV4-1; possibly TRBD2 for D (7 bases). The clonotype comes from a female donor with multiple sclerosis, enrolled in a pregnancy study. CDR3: CASSQVSIGGEGQFF. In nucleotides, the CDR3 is TGCGCCAGCAGCCAAGTCTCAATAGGGGGGGAAGGGCAGTTCTTC.